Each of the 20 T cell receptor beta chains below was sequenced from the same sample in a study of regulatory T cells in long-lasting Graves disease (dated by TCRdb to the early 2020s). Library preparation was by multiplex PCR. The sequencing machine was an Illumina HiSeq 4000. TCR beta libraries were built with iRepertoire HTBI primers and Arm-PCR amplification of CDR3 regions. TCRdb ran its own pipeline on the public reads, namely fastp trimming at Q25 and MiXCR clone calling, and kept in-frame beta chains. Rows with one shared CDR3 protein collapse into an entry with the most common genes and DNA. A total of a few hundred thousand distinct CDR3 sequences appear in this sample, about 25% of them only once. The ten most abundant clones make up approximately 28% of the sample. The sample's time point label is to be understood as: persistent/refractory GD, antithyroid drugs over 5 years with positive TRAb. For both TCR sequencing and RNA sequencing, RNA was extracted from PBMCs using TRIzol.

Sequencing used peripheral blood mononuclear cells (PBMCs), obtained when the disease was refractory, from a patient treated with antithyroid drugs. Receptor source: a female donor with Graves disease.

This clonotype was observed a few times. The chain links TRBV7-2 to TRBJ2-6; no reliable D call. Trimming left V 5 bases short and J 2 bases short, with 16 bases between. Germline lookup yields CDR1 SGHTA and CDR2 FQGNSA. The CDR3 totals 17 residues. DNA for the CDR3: TGTGCCAGCAGCCCTAGGCGAGGCAGTGCTGGGGCCAACGTCCTGACTTTC. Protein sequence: CASSPRRGSAGANVLTF.

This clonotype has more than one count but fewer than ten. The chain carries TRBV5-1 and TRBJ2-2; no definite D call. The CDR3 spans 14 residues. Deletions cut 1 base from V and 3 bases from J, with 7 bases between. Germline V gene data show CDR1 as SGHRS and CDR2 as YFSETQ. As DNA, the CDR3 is TGCGCCAGCAGCTTGAGTTGGTACACCGGGGAGCTGTTTTTT. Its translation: CASSLSWYTGELFF.

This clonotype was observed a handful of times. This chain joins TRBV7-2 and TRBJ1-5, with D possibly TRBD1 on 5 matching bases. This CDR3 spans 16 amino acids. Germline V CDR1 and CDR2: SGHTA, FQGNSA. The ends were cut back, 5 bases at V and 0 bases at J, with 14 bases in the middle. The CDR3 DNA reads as TGTGCCAGCAGCCGAGAGGGGACGTATAGCAATCAGCCCCAGCATTTT. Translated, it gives CASSREGTYSNQPQHF.

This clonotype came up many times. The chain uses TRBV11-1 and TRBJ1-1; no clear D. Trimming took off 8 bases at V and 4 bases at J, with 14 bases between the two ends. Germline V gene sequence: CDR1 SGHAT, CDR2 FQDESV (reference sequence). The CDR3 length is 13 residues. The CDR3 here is CASGPDSGTEAFF. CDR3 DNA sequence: TGTGCCAGCGGCCCGGACTCTGGCACTGAAGCTTTCTTT.

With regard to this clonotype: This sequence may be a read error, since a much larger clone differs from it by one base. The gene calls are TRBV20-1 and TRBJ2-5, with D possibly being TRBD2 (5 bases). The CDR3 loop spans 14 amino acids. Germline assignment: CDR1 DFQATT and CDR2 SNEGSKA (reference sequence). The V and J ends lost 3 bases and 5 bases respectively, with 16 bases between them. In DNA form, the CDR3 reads TGCAGTGCTAGGTCCGTGAGGGCGGCGGAGACCCAGTACTTC. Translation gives CSARSVRAAETQYF.

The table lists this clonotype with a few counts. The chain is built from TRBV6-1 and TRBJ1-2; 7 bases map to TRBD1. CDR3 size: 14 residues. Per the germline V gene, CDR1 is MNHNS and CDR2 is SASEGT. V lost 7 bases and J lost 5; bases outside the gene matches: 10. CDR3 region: CASTSHRGRYGYTF. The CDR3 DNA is TGTGCCAGCACCAGTCACAGGGGAAGGTATGGCTACACCTTC.

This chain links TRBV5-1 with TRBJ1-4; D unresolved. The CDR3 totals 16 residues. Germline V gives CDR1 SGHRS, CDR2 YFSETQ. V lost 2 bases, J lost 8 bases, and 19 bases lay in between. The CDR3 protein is CASSLGITSVGEKLFF. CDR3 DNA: TGCGCCAGCAGCTTAGGCATTACGTCGGTGGGAGAAAAACTGTTTTTT. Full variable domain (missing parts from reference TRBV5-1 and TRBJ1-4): KAGVTQTPRYLIKTRGQQVTLSCSPISGHRSVSWYQQTPGQGLQFLFEYFSETQRNKGNFPGRFSGRQFSNSRSEMNVSTLELGDSALYLCASSLGITSVGEKLFFGSGTQLSVL.

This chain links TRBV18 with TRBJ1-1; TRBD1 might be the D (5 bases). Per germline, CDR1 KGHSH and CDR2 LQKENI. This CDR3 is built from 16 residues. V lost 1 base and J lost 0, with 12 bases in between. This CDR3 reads CASSPREGLMNTEAFF. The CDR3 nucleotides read TGTGCCAGCTCACCACGTGAGGGGCTAATGAACACTGAAGCTTTCTTT. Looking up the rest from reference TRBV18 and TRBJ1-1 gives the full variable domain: NAGVMQNPRHLVRRRGQEARLRCSPMKGHSHVYWYRQLPEEGLKFMVYLQKENIIDESGMPKERFSAEFPKEGPSILRIQQVVRGDSAAYFCASSPREGLMNTEAFFGQGTRLTVV.

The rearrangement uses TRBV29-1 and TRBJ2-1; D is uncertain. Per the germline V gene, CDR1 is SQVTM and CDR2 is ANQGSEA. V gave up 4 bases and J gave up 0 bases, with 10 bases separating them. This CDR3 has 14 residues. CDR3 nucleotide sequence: TGCAGCGTTGTGCACGAGAGCTCCTACAATGAGCAGTTCTTC. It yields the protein CSVVHESSYNEQFF.

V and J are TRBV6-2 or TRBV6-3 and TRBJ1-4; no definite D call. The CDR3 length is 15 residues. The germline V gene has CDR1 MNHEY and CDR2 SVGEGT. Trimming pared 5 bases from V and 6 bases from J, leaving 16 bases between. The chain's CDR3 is CASSEDGLAYEKLFF. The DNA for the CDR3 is TGTGCCAGCAGTGAAGATGGTCTGGCGTATGAAAAACTGTTTTTT.

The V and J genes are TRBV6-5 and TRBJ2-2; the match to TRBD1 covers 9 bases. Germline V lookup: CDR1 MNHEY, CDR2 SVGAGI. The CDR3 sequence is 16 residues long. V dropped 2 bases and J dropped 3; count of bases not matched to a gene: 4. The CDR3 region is CASSYPGQGYTGELFF. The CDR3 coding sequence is TGTGCCAGCAGTTACCCGGGACAGGGATACACCGGGGAGCTGTTTTTT.

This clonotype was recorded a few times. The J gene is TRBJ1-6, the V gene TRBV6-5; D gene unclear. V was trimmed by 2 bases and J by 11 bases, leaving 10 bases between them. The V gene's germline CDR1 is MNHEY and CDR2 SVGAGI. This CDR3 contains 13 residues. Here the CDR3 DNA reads TGTGCCAGCAGTTACGGGGAAGTCACACCCCTCCACTTT. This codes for CASSYGEVTPLHF.

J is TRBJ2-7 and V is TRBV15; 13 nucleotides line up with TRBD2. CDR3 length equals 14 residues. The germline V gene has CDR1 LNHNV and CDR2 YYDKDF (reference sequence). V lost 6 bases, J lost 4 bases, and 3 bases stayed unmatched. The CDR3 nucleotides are TGTGCCACCAGTCGGACTAGCGGGGGATACGAGCAGTACTTC. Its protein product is CATSRTSGGYEQYF.

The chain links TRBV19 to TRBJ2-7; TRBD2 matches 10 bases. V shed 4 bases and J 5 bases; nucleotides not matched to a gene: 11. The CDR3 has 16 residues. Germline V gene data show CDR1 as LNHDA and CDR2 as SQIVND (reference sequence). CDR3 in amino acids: CASSTSPSGSPNEQYF. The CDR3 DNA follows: TGTGCCAGTAGTACTTCCCCTAGCGGGAGTCCTAACGAGCAGTACTTC. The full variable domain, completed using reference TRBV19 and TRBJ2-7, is DGGITQSPKYLFRKEGQNVTLSCEQNLNHDAMYWYRQDPGQGLRLIYYSQIVNDFQKGDIAEGYSVSREKKESFPLTVTSAQKNPTAFYLCASSTSPSGSPNEQYFGPGTRLTVT.

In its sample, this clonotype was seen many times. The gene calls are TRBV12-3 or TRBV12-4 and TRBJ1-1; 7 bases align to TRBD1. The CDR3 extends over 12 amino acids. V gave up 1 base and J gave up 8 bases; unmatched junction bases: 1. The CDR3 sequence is CASSLEGAEAFF. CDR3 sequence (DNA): TGTGCCAGCAGTTTAGAGGGGGCCGAAGCTTTCTTT.

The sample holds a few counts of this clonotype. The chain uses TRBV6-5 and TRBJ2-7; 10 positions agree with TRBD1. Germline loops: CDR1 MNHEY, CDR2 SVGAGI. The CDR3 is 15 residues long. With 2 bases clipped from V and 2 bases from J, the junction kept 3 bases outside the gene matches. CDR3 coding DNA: TGTGCCAGCAGTTACCCCGGACAGGGGGCCTACGAGCAGTACTTC. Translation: CASSYPGQGAYEQYF.

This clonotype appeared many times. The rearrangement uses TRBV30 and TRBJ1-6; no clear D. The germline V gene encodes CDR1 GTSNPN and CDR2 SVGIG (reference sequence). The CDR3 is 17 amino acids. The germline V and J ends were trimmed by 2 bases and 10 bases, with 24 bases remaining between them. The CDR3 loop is CAWSLPYRAADLSPLHF. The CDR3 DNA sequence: TGTGCCTGGAGTCTACCATACCGGGCAGCCGACCTGTCACCCCTCCACTTT.

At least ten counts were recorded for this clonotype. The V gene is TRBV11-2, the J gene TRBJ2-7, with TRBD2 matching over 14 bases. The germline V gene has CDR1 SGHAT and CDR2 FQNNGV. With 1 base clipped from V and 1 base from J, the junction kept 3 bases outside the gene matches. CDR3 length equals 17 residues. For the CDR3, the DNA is TGTGCCAGCAGCTTAGGAGGGACTAGCGGGAGATCCTACGAGCAGTACTTC. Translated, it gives CASSLGGTSGRSYEQYF.

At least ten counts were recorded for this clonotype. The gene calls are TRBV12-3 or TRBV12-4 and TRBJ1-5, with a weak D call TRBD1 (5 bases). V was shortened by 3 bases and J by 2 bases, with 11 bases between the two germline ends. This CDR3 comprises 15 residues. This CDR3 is CASSFRGGGNQPQHF. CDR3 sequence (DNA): TGTGCCAGCAGTTTTCGGGGAGGGGGCAATCAGCCCCAGCATTTT.

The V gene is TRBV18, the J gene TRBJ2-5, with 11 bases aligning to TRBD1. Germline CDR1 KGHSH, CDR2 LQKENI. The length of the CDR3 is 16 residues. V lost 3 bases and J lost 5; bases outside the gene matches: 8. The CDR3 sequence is CASSPYSGQGAETQYF. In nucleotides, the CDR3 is TGTGCCAGCTCACCTTACTCAGGACAGGGGGCCGAGACCCAGTACTTC.